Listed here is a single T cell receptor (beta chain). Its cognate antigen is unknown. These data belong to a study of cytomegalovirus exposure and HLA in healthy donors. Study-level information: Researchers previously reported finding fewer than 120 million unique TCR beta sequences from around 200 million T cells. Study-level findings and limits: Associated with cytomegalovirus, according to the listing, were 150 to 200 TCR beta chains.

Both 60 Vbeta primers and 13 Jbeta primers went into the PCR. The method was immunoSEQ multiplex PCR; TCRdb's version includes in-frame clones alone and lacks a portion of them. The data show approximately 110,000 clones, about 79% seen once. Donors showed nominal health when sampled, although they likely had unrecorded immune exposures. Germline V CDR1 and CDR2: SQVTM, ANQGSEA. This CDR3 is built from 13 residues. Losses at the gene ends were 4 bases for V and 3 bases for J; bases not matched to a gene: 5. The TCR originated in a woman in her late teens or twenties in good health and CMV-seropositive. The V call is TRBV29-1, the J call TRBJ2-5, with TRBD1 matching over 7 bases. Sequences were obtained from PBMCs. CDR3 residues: CSVAGTAKETQYF. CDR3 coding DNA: TGCAGCGTTGCAGGGACAGCTAAAGAGACCCAGTACTTC.